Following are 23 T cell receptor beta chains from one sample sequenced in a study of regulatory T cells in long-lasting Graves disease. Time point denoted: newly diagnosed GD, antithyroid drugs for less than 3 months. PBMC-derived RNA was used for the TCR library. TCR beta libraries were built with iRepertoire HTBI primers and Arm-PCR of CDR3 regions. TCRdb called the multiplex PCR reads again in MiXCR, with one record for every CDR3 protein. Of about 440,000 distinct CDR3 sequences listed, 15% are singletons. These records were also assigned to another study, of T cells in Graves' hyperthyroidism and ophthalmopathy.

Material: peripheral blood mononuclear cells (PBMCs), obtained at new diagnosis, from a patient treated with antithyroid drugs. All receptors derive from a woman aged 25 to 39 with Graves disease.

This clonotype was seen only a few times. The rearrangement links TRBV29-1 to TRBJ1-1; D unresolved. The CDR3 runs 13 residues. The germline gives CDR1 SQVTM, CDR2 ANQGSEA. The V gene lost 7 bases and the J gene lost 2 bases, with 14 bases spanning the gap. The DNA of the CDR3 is TGCAGCGGTCTTGCGGACGGAAACACTGAAGCTTTCTTT. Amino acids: CSGLADGNTEAFF.

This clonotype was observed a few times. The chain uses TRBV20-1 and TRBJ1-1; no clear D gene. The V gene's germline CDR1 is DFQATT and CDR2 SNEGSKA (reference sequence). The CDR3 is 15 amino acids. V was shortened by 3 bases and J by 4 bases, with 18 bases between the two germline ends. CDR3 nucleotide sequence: TGCAGTGCTAGCTTAGACTCCGGCTGGGGCACTGAAGCTTTCTTT. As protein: CSASLDSGWGTEAFF.

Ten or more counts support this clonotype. The CDR3 sequence is CASRLAAERGEQYF. The CDR3 DNA follows: TGTGCCAGCAGACTAGCGGCGGAGAGAGGCGAGCAGTACTTC. The chain carries TRBV12-3 or TRBV12-4 and TRBJ2-7; 8 bases align to TRBD2. V gave up 6 bases and J gave up 6 bases; unmatched junction bases: 10. CDR3 length: 14 amino acids.

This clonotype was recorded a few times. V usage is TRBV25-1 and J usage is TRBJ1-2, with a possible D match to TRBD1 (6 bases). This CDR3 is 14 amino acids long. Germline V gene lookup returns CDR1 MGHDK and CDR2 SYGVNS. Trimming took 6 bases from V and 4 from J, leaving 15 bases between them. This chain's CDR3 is CASSPTGTGYGYTF. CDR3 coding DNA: TGTGCCAGCAGCCCAACAGGGACGGGCTATGGCTACACCTTC.

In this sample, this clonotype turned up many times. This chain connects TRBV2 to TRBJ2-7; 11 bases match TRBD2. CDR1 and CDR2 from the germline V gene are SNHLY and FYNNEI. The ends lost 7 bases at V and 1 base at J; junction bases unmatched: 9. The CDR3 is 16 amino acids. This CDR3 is CASTPGTSGRSYEQYF. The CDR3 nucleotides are TGTGCCAGCACCCCCGGGACTAGCGGCCGTTCCTACGAGCAGTACTTC.

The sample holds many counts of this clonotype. CDR3 amino acids: CSVGHEQFF. In DNA, the CDR3 is TGCAGCGTTGGGCATGAGCAGTTCTTC. The rearrangement links TRBV29-1 to TRBJ2-1, with D hard to call. Germline values: CDR1 SQVTM, CDR2 ANQGSEA. With 4 bases removed from V and 8 bases from J, the gap between germline ends came to 3 bases. The CDR3 is 9 amino acids.

CDR3 residues: CSVDIWDAGFHEQFF. Written as DNA, the CDR3 is TGCAGCGTTGATATTTGGGACGCAGGGTTCCATGAGCAGTTCTTC. This chain uses TRBV29-1 with TRBJ2-1; possibly TRBD1 or TRBD2 for D (5 bases each). Per germline, CDR1 SQVTM and CDR2 ANQGSEA. V was trimmed by 3 bases and J by 8 bases, leaving 20 bases between them. The CDR3 runs 15 residues.

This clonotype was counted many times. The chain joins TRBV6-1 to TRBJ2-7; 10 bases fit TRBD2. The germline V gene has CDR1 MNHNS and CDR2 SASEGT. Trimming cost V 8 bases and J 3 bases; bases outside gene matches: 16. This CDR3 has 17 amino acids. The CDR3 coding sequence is TGTGCCAGCGGGATTCGAGCGGGAGGGCAACGGGGCTACGAGCAGTACTTC. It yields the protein CASGIRAGGQRGYEQYF.

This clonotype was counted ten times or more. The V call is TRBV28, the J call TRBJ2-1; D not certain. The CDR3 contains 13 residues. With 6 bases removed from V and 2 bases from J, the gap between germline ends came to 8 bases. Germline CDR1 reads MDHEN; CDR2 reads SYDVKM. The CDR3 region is CASREEAYNEQFF. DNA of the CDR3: TGTGCCAGCAGGGAAGAGGCCTACAATGAGCAGTTCTTC. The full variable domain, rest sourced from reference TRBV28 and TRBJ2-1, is DVKVTQSSRYLVKRTGEKVFLECVQDMDHENMFWYRQDPGLGLRLIYFSYDVKMKEKGDIPEGYSVSREKKERFSLILESASTNQTSMYLCASREEAYNEQFFGPGTRLTVL.

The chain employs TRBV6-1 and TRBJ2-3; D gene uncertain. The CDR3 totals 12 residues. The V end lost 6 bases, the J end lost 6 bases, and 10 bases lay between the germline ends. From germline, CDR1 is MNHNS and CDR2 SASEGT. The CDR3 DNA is TGTGCCAGCAGCCCCCCCGTGGATACGCAGTATTTT. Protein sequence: CASSPPVDTQYF.

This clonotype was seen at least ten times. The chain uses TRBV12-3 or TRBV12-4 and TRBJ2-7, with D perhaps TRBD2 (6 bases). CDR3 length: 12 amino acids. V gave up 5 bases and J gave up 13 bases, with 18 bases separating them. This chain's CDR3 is CASSRQSWGVYF. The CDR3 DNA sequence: TGTGCCAGCAGTAGACAGTCCTGGGGGGTTTACTTC.

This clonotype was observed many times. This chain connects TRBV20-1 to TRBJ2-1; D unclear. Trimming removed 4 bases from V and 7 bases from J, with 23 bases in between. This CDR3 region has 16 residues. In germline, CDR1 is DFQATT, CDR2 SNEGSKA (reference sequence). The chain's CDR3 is CSAIRPQVFYLNEQFF. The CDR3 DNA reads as TGCAGTGCTATTCGTCCCCAAGTTTTCTATTTGAATGAGCAGTTCTTC.

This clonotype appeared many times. DNA for the CDR3: TGTGCCAGCAGGTTTTCAGCACACAATCAGCCCCAGCATTTT. Its protein product is CASRFSAHNQPQHF. The V and J genes are TRBV28 and TRBJ1-5; D call uncertain. Per germline, CDR1 MDHEN and CDR2 SYDVKM. Deletions cut 6 bases from V and 3 bases from J, with 12 bases between. The CDR3 covers 14 residues.

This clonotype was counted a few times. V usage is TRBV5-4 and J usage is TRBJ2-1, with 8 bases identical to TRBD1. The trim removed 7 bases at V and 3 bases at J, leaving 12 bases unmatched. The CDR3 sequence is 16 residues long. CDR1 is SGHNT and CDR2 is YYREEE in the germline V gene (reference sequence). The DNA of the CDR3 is TGTGCCAGCGCACCTTCGACCGGGACAGGCTACAATGAGCAGTTCTTC. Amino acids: CASAPSTGTGYNEQFF.

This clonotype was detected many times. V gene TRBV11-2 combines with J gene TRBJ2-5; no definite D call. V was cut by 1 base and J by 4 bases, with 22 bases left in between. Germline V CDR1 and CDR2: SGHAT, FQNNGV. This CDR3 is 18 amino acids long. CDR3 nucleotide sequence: TGTGCCAGCAGCTTAGTCGGACGGCAACCCGTCGGACGAGAGACCCAGTACTTC. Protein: CASSLVGRQPVGRETQYF.

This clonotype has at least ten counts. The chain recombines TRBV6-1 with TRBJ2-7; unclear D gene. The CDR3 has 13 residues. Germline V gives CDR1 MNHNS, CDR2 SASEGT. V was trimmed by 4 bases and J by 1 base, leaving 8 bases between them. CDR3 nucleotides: TGTGCCAGCAGTGTTGAGACGTCCTACGAGCAGTACTTC. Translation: CASSVETSYEQYF.

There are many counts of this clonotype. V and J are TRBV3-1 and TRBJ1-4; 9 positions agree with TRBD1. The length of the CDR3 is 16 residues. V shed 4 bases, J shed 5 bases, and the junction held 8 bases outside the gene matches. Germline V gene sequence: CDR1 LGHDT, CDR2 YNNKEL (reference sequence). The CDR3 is CASSPRTGAVNEKLFF. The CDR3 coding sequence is TGTGCCAGCAGCCCCAGGACAGGGGCCGTGAATGAAAAACTGTTTTTT.

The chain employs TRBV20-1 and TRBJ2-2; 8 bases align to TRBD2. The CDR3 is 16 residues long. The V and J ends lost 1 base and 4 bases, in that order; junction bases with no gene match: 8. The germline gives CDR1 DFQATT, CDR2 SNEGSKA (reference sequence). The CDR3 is CSARAPGRASTGELFF. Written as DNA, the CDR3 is TGCAGTGCTAGAGCGCCCGGGAGGGCGAGCACCGGGGAGCTGTTTTTT.

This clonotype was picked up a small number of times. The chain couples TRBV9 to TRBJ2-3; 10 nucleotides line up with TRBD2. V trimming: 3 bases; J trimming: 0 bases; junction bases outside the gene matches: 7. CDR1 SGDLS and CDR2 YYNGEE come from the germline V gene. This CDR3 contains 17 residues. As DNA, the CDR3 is TGTGCCAGCAGCGGTAGCGGGAGGCAGATTAGCACAGATACGCAGTATTTT. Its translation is CASSGSGRQISTDTQYF.

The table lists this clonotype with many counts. The CDR3: CASSLGVNGGEQYF. The DNA for the CDR3 is TGTGCCAGCAGTTTGGGCGTCAACGGCGGGGAGCAGTACTTC. The chain links TRBV12-3 or TRBV12-4 to TRBJ2-7; weak D call: TRBD2 (5 bases). The CDR3 sequence is 14 residues long. Trimming removed 3 bases at V and 7 bases at J, with 16 bases between.

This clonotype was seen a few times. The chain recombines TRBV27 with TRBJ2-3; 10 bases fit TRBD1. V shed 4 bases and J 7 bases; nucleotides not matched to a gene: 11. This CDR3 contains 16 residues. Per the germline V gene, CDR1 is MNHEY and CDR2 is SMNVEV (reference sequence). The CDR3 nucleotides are TGTGCCAGCAGTTCCTACCCCCCGACAGGGGGCAATACGCAGTATTTT. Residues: CASSSYPPTGGNTQYF.

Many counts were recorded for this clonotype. In nucleotides, the CDR3 is TGCAGCGTTTTAGGGGAGGGGCAAGAGACCCAGTACTTC. Translated: CSVLGEGQETQYF. The V gene is TRBV29-1, the J gene TRBJ2-5; 7 nucleotides line up with TRBD2. This CDR3 has 13 amino acids. Trimming cost V 5 bases and J 2 bases; bases outside gene matches: 5. Germline-derived CDR1 and CDR2 are SQVTM and ANQGSEA.

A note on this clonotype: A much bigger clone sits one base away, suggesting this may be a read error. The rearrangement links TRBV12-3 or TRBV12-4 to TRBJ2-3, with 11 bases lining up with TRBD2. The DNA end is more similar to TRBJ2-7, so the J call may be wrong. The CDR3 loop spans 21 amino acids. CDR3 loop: CASSLGRGRGTVAGGRNEQYF. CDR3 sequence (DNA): TGTGCCAGCAGCCTAGGAAGGGGGAGGGGGACTGTAGCGGGAGGGCGTAATGAGCAGTACTTC.